The source of this TCR beta chain is a study of blood T cell repertoires in COVID-19. In the study overall: There were acute and convalescent COVID-19 samples, and they came from the United States, Italy and Spain.

J lost 3 bases, V lost 6 bases, and 17 bases had no gene match. The CDR3 is 17 residues long. Germline values: CDR1 MDHEN, CDR2 SYDVKM. Original processing notes: Quantification of nucleated cells was approximated via reference gene primer amplification. Clones were read by immunoSEQ multiplex PCR, and TCRdb kept only the in-frame ones, dropping some. V, J and clone size derive from that table, while D and trimming were established from the DNA sequence. The top ten clones hold 5% of a sample with 150,000 or so clones, 70% to 80% of them seen once. Seattle enrolled patients during active infection and tracked them longitudinally.

Material for sequencing was peripheral blood. The TCR sequence derives from a woman in her 70s with COVID-19, enrolled during active disease. The V gene is TRBV28, the J gene TRBJ2-7, with 7 bases lining up with TRBD1. This CDR3 reads CASSYPYFRDRVYEQYF. The CDR3 region has the DNA TGTGCCAGCAGCTACCCTTACTTCCGGGACAGAGTCTACGAGCAGTACTTC.